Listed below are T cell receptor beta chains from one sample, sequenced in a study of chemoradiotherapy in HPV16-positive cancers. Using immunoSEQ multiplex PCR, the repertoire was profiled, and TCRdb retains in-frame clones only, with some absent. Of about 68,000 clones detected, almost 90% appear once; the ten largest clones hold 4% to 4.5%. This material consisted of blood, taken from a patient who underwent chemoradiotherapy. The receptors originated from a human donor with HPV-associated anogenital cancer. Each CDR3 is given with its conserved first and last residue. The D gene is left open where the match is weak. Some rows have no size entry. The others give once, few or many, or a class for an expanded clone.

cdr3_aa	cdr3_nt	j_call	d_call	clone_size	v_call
CASSLYSNQPQHF	TGTGCCAGCAGCTTGTATAGCAATCAGCCCCAGCATTTT	TRBJ1-5	-	-	TRBV5-6
CASSLWSLNSLGLNEKLFF	TGTGCCAGCAGTTTATGGAGTTTGAACAGTCTCGGGCTAAATGAAAAACTGTTTTTT	TRBJ1-4	-	few	TRBV28
CASSDSTRRSGANVLTF	TGTGCCAGCAGTGACTCAACCCGGCGCTCTGGGGCCAACGTCCTGACTTTC	TRBJ2-6	-	-	TRBV6-4
CASSQESTGSYGYTF	TGCGCCAGCAGCCAAGAATCGACAGGATCCTATGGCTACACCTTC	TRBJ1-2	-	once	TRBV5-1
CASAPSGGIGTDTQYF	TGTGCCAGCGCCCCCTCCGGGGGGATTGGCACAGATACGCAGTATTTT	TRBJ2-3	TRBD2	-	TRBV7-3
CASRPGQGDTEAFF	TGTGCCAGCAGACCGGGACAGGGAGACACTGAAGCTTTCTTT	TRBJ1-1	TRBD1	-	TRBV6-1
CAGSIRGAFYNEQFF	TGTGCCGGCAGTATCAGGGGAGCGTTTTACAATGAGCAGTTCTTC	TRBJ2-1	-	-	TRBV27
CASSYGGSLYNEQFF	TGTGCCAGCAGTTACGGCGGGAGTCTCTACAATGAGCAGTTCTTC	TRBJ2-1	TRBD2	-	TRBV6-5
CASQPAGLYEQYF	TGTGCCAGCCAACCGGCGGGTCTCTACGAGCAGTACTTC	TRBJ2-7	-	-	TRBV28
CASSHRDRGRAGYTF	TGTGCCAGCAGCCACCGGGACAGGGGGCGAGCTGGCTACACCTTC	TRBJ1-2	TRBD1	once	TRBV11-1
CASSPKRTANTEAFF	TGTGCCAGCAGCCCAAAGAGGACAGCGAACACTGAAGCTTTCTTT	TRBJ1-1	-	once	TRBV9
CASSEAGMNTEAFF	TGTGCCAGCAGTGAAGCGGGGATGAACACTGAAGCTTTCTTT	TRBJ1-1	-	once	TRBV6-1
CASSSQGAGNIQYF	TGCGCCAGCAGCTCACAGGGGGCGGGTAACATTCAGTACTTC	TRBJ2-4	TRBD1	-	TRBV5-1
CASSGIAGRGGTDTQYF	TGTGCCAGCAGTGGGATAGCGGGGAGGGGCGGCACAGATACGCAGTATTTT	TRBJ2-3	TRBD2	-	TRBV6-1
CASSLVSVTGPFSNQPQHF	TGTGCCAGCAGCTTAGTCTCCGTGACAGGGCCCTTTAGCAATCAGCCCCAGCATTTT	TRBJ1-5	TRBD1	-	TRBV7-9
CASSASGRGNEQFF	TGTGCCAGCAGTGCAAGCGGGAGGGGAAATGAGCAGTTCTTC	TRBJ2-1	TRBD2	-	TRBV6-4
CASSLVSGSEQYF	TGTGCCAGCAGCTTAGTTTCGGGGTCCGAGCAGTACTTC	TRBJ2-7	-	-	TRBV7-9
CASSSRQGTTNEKLFF	TGTGCCAGCAGTTCGAGGCAGGGCACAACTAATGAAAAACTGTTTTTT	TRBJ1-4	-	-	TRBV7-8
CASGLGLAGEETQYF	TGTGCTAGTGGTTTAGGCCTAGCGGGAGAAGAGACCCAGTACTTC	TRBJ2-5	TRBD2	-	TRBV12-5
CAWRGGPAETQYF	TGTGCCTGGAGGGGTGGTCCGGCGGAGACCCAGTACTTC	TRBJ2-5	-	-	TRBV30
CASSLQGTGGRVQGYTF	TGTGCCAGCAGCTTACAAGGGACAGGGGGCCGGGTTCAAGGCTACACCTTC	TRBJ1-2	TRBD1	-	TRBV7-9
CASRRAGDHNEQFF	TGTGCCAGCAGAAGAGCGGGGGATCACAATGAGCAGTTCTTC	TRBJ2-1	TRBD2	-	TRBV6-5
CASSRTGSSSTGELFF	TGTGCCAGCAGCCGGACAGGGAGCAGTAGCACCGGGGAGCTGTTTTTT	TRBJ2-2	TRBD1	-	TRBV9
CASSQGGGGAPQETQYF	TGCGCCAGCAGCCAAGGGGGCGGGGGGGCCCCACAAGAGACCCAGTACTTC	TRBJ2-5	TRBD2	-	TRBV4-1